The next 26 T cell receptor beta chains were all read from a single sample in a study of cytomegalovirus exposure and HLA in healthy donors. PCR was performed using 60 Vbeta and 13 Jbeta primers. Repertoires were generated with immunoSEQ multiplex PCR, while TCRdb's copy carries only in-frame clones and drops some. The repertoire includes 90,000 to 120,000 clones, approximately 74% of them detected once, and approximately 14% sits in the top ten. The sequencing sample was made of PBMCs. The receptor source for this set is a woman in her thirties or forties in good health and CMV-seropositive.

This chain joins TRBV20-1 and TRBJ2-7; D gene unclear. From germline, CDR1 is DFQATT and CDR2 SNEGSKA (reference sequence). Between the trimmed V and J ends, which lost 3 bases and 6 bases, there was a span of 6 bases. This CDR3 has 10 residues. CDR3: CSARGSEQYF. The CDR3 DNA is TGCAGTGCTAGGGGCTCCGAGCAGTACTTC.

The chain uses TRBV9 and TRBJ2-6; the match to TRBD1 covers 7 bases. The J segment lost 0 bases and the V segment lost 0 bases, leaving 6 bases of the junction unmatched. CDR1 is SGDLS, CDR2 YYNGEE, per germline. The CDR3 is 18 residues long. The CDR3 DNA reads as TGTGCCAGCAGCGTAGCAACAGGGGCCCGCTCTGGGGCCAACGTCCTGACTTTC. Its translation is CASSVATGARSGANVLTF.

The gene calls are TRBV5-6 and TRBJ2-1; 8 bases agree with TRBD1. The germline gives CDR1 SGHDT, CDR2 YYEEEE. The junction had 7 bases not matched to a gene; V was cut back by 5 bases and J by 3 bases. The CDR3 has 15 amino acids. This CDR3 reads CASSPAGGSYNEQFF. For the CDR3, the DNA is TGTGCCAGCAGTCCCGCAGGGGGCAGCTACAATGAGCAGTTCTTC.

This clone occurred once. The J gene is TRBJ2-7, the V gene TRBV27; a possible D gene is TRBD1 (5 bases). Germline CDR1 MNHEY, CDR2 SMNVEV (reference sequence). The CDR3 is 14 residues long. V was trimmed by 5 bases and J by 3 bases, leaving 14 bases between them. The CDR3 protein is CASSRRAGIYEQYF. The CDR3 nucleotides read TGTGCCAGCAGTCGTAGGGCAGGGATCTACGAGCAGTACTTC.

As DNA, the CDR3 is TGTGCCAGCAATTCCGAGACAGGTTCCTACGAGCAGTACTTC. This encodes CASNSETGSYEQYF. The rearrangement uses TRBV6-1 and TRBJ2-7, with D possibly matching TRBD1 (6 bases). Germline CDR1 reads MNHNS; CDR2 reads SASEGT. The CDR3 sequence is 14 residues long. Trimming cost V 7 bases and J 1 base, with 14 bases left between them.

This clone was detected only once. J is TRBJ2-7 and V is TRBV5-1; possibly TRBD1 for D (6 bases). Germline CDR1 reads SGHRS; CDR2 reads YFSETQ. V was trimmed by 0 bases and J by 4 bases, leaving 14 bases between them. CDR3 length: 15 amino acids. The CDR3 DNA reads as TGCGCCAGCAGCTTGGGAGAACAGGGTTTATACGAGCAGTACTTC. Amino acid sequence: CASSLGEQGLYEQYF.

The rearrangement uses TRBV2 and TRBJ2-7, with D perhaps TRBD2 (7 bases). The CDR3 consists of 14 residues. Trimming stripped 6 bases from V and 6 bases from J, with 18 bases between. Germline CDR1 SNHLY, CDR2 FYNNEI. CDR3 region: CASSPLGGAREQYF. For the CDR3, the DNA is TGTGCCAGCAGCCCGCTGGGGGGGGCCCGCGAGCAGTACTTC.

This clone has a handful of counts. J is TRBJ2-5 and V is TRBV6-1, with D possibly matching TRBD2 (6 bases). This CDR3 is built from 15 residues. Germline V lookup: CDR1 MNHNS, CDR2 SASEGT. The V gene lost 4 bases and the J gene lost 2 bases, with 14 bases spanning the gap. The CDR3 region is CASSVGEAGQETQYF. In DNA form, the CDR3 reads TGTGCCAGCAGTGTAGGGGAGGCAGGGCAAGAGACCCAGTACTTC.

The J gene is TRBJ2-7, the V gene TRBV12-5; D possibly corresponds to TRBD2 (5 bases). From germline, CDR1 is LGHNT and CDR2 FRNRAP. CDR3 length: 12 residues. The ends were cut back, 0 bases at V and 7 bases at J, with 7 bases in the middle. The DNA of the CDR3 is TGTGCTAGTGGTTTGGTAAGGAGGGAGCAGTACTTC. The encoded protein is CASGLVRREQYF.

This clone was detected a few times. The gene calls are TRBV9 and TRBJ2-7; perhaps TRBD2 as D (7 bases). V was shortened by 0 bases and J by 5 bases, with 12 bases between the two germline ends. The CDR3 sequence is 14 residues long. Germline V gives CDR1 SGDLS, CDR2 YYNGEE. The CDR3 is CASSVGPGGNEQYF. The DNA of the CDR3 is TGTGCCAGCAGCGTAGGGCCGGGGGGCAACGAGCAGTACTTC.

This clone has just a few counts. This rearrangement joins TRBV7-2 to TRBJ2-7, with 10 bases identical to TRBD2. Germline values: CDR1 SGHTA, CDR2 FQGNSA. The CDR3 runs 15 residues. Losses at the gene ends were 1 base for V and 5 bases for J; bases not matched to a gene: 5. The CDR3 DNA reads TGTGCCAGCAGCTTAGATAGCGGGGGGCTCGACGAGCAGTACTTC. Protein sequence: CASSLDSGGLDEQYF. Supplemented by reference TRBV7-2 and TRBJ2-7, the full variable domain reads GAGVSQSPSNKVTEKGKDVELRCDPISGHTALYWYRQSLGQGLEFLIYFQGNSAPDKSGLPSDRFSAERTGGSVSTLTIQRTQQEDSAVYLCASSLDSGGLDEQYFGPGTRLTVT.

The chain joins TRBV4-1 to TRBJ1-1, with TRBD1 identical over 7 bases. The CDR3 is 14 residues long. From germline, CDR1 is MGHRA and CDR2 YSYEKL. J lost 7 bases, V lost 4 bases, and 9 bases had no gene match. The CDR3 here is CASSLHHRGSEAFF. In nucleotides, the CDR3 is TGCGCCAGCAGCCTCCACCACAGGGGTAGTGAAGCTTTCTTT.

CDR3 nucleotides: TGCGCCAGCAACGCAATACAGGGGGGAATCGGTGAAGCTTTCTTT. This translates into CASNAIQGGIGEAFF. The chain uses TRBV5-1 and TRBJ1-1; 8 nucleotides match TRBD1. The CDR3 is 15 amino acids. With V trimmed by 6 bases and J by 7 bases, 14 bases remained unmatched. In germline, CDR1 is SGHRS, CDR2 YFSETQ.

This chain links TRBV9 with TRBJ1-6; D remains ambiguous. Germline V CDR1 and CDR2: SGDLS, YYNGEE. The V and J ends lost 0 bases and 9 bases respectively, with 13 bases between them. The CDR3 runs 15 residues. The CDR3 DNA follows: TGTGCCAGCAGCGTAGCGACTTCCCGAGGTTCACCCCTCCACTTT. Amino acid sequence: CASSVATSRGSPLHF.

V usage is TRBV10-3 and J usage is TRBJ1-6; D might be TRBD1 (6 bases). This CDR3 is built from 14 residues. CDR1 is ENHRY, CDR2 SYGVKD, per germline. V lost 6 bases and J lost 6, with 12 bases in between. For the CDR3, the DNA is TGTGCCATCAGGTCAGGGGAATCTAATTCACCCCTCCACTTT. Its translation: CAIRSGESNSPLHF.

This clone has just one count. The V call is TRBV4-3, the J call TRBJ1-2, with unresolved D. The V gene lost 1 base and the J gene lost 4 bases, with 10 bases spanning the gap. The CDR3 totals 14 residues. Germline V gene lookup returns CDR1 LGHNA and CDR2 YSLEER. CDR3 sequence reads: CASSQAQAGYGYTF. The CDR3 nucleotides are TGCGCCAGCAGCCAAGCGCAGGCAGGCTATGGCTACACCTTC.

V is TRBV9 and J is TRBJ1-4, with D uncertain. The V end was cut by 4 bases, the J end by 3 bases, with 13 bases between. This CDR3 spans 15 amino acids. Per the germline V gene, CDR1 is SGDLS and CDR2 is YYNGEE. Here the CDR3 DNA reads TGTGCCAGCAGCACCGGGGTCGGCTCTAATGAAAAACTGTTTTTT. It is translated as CASSTGVGSNEKLFF. Drawing the rest from reference TRBV9 and TRBJ1-4, the complete variable domain is DSGVTQTPKHLITATGQRVTLRCSPRSGDLSVYWYQQSLDQGLQFLIQYYNGEERAKGNILERFSAQQFPDLHSELNLSSLELGDSALYFCASSTGVGSNEKLFFGSGTQLSVL.

The chain is built from TRBV6-1 and TRBJ2-5, with 7 bases that match TRBD1. Looked up from germline, CDR1 is MNHNS and CDR2 is SASEGT. The CDR3 is 14 amino acids. With 6 bases clipped from V and 5 bases from J, the junction kept 9 bases outside the gene matches. This chain's CDR3 is CASRPDRAWETQYF. The CDR3 DNA sequence: TGTGCCAGCAGACCCGACAGGGCATGGGAGACCCAGTACTTC.

The rearrangement links TRBV10-3 to TRBJ2-5; unclear D gene. This CDR3 contains 12 residues. V lost 3 bases and J lost 4, with 6 bases in between. CDR1 and CDR2 from the germline V gene are ENHRY and SYGVKD. The CDR3 region is CAISDGPETQYF. The DNA of the CDR3 is TGTGCCATCAGTGACGGTCCAGAGACCCAGTACTTC.

This clone was seen more than once but under ten times. In the same sample, other DNA sequences code for this CDR3. The chain combines TRBV30 with TRBJ1-5; 9 bases line up with TRBD1. The germline V gene encodes CDR1 GTSNPN and CDR2 SVGIG (reference sequence). This CDR3 contains 13 residues. V dropped 1 base and J dropped 5; count of bases not matched to a gene: 0. CDR3 residues: CAWSGQGDQPQHF. The CDR3 DNA follows: TGTGCCTGGAGTGGACAGGGGGATCAGCCCCAGCATTTT. Full variable domain (outside the CDR3, taken from reference TRBV30 and TRBJ1-5): SQTIHQWPATLVQPVGSPLSLECTVEGTSNPNLYWYRQAAGRGLQLLFYSVGIGQISSEVPQNLSASRPQDRQFILSSKKLLLSDSGFYLCAWSGQGDQPQHFGDGTRLSIL.

This clone has just one count. The V and J genes are TRBV10-3 and TRBJ2-3, with 9 bases that match TRBD2. The germline V gene encodes CDR1 ENHRY and CDR2 SYGVKD. The trim removed 10 bases at V and 1 base at J, leaving 6 bases unmatched. This CDR3 has 14 amino acids. This CDR3 reads CATVAGDGTDTQYF. Here the CDR3 DNA reads TGTGCCACCGTAGCGGGGGATGGCACAGATACGCAGTATTTT.

The chain uses TRBV5-4 and TRBJ2-5, with D possibly TRBD1 on 6 matching bases. This CDR3 region has 13 residues. The germline V gene has CDR1 SGHNT and CDR2 YYREEE (reference sequence). Trimming shortened V by 3 bases and J by 5 bases, and 11 bases separated the two germline ends. For the CDR3, the DNA is TGTGCCAGCAGCTCCCGACAGGAGGAGACCCAGTACTTC. This sequence encodes CASSSRQEETQYF.

This clone was seen a few times. CDR3 in amino acids: CASSSVGGTEAFF. The CDR3 DNA reads as TGTGCCAGCAGCTCGGTAGGGGGCACTGAAGCTTTCTTT. The rearrangement uses TRBV7-2 and TRBJ1-1; a weak D match, TRBD1 (6 bases). This CDR3 has 13 amino acids. Germline values: CDR1 SGHTA, CDR2 FQGNSA. The germline V and J ends were trimmed by 4 bases and 4 bases, with 10 bases remaining between them.

This chain uses TRBV9 with TRBJ2-7; 8 positions agree with TRBD1. The V gene's germline CDR1 is SGDLS and CDR2 YYNGEE. V shed 3 bases, J shed 1 base, and the junction held 3 bases outside the gene matches. The CDR3 is 14 residues long. The CDR3, as DNA: TGTGCCAGCAGCGCCCGGACAGGGTCCTACGAGCAGTACTTC. Protein: CASSARTGSYEQYF.

The chain is built from TRBV6-6 and TRBJ1-5; maybe TRBD1 (6 bases). This CDR3 has 16 residues. Per germline, CDR1 MNHNY and CDR2 SVGAGI (reference sequence). Trimming removed 6 bases at V and 5 bases at J, with 20 bases between. CDR3 DNA: TGTGCCAGCAGAAGACAGGTACCTTCCTCAGATCAGCCCCAGCATTTT. It yields the protein CASRRQVPSSDQPQHF.

This sequence joins TRBV27 and TRBJ2-3; a possible D gene is TRBD1 (5 bases). The CDR3 loop spans 15 amino acids. Trimming stripped 2 bases from V and 2 bases from J, with 11 bases between. Germline CDR1 reads MNHEY; CDR2 reads SMNVEV (reference sequence). CDR3 residues: CASSLGAGFTDTQYF. The CDR3 coding sequence is TGTGCCAGCAGTTTAGGGGCAGGGTTCACAGATACGCAGTATTTT.